The 24 T cell receptor beta chains in this list originate from one sample, sequenced in a study of cytomegalovirus exposure and HLA in healthy donors. The PCR made use of 60 Vbeta and 13 Jbeta primers. Profiling relied on immunoSEQ multiplex PCR, and the TCRdb table lists in-frame clones only, not all of them. Of about 140,000 clones in the sample, almost 80% are singletons; the top ten hold roughly 1%. Sequenced material: PBMCs. These receptors came from a man aged 18-30 years in good health and CMV-seronegative.

Comment on this clone: The same CDR3 arises from other DNA sequences in this sample as well. This chain uses TRBV9 with TRBJ1-2; D unclear. With 3 bases removed from V and 2 bases from J, the gap between germline ends came to 8 bases. Germline CDR1 reads SGDLS; CDR2 reads YYNGEE. The CDR3 is 13 residues long. CDR3 amino acids: CASSALANYGYTF. Here the CDR3 DNA reads TGTGCCAGCAGCGCCTTAGCCAACTATGGCTACACCTTC. The full variable domain, in which reference TRBV9 and TRBJ1-2 provide the parts outside the CDR3, is DSGVTQTPKHLITATGQRVTLRCSPRSGDLSVYWYQQSLDQGLQFLIQYYNGEERAKGNILERFSAQQFPDLHSELNLSSLELGDSALYFCASSALANYGYTFGSGTRLTVV.

The chain recombines TRBV19 with TRBJ1-5, with TRBD1 identical over 9 bases. The length of the CDR3 is 17 residues. Trimming at V came to 7 bases and at J to 1 base, leaving 11 bases not matched to a gene. The germline V gene has CDR1 LNHDA and CDR2 SQIVND (reference sequence). The CDR3 loop reads CASKHRGQGVSNQPQHF. The CDR3 DNA follows: TGTGCCAGTAAACACAGGGGGCAAGGGGTGAGCAATCAGCCCCAGCATTTT.

The CDR3 spells CASSLGGDSGLWGYTF. CDR3 sequence (DNA): TGTGCCAGCAGCTTGGGGGGGGACAGCGGTTTATGGGGCTACACCTTC. The genes are TRBV5-6 and TRBJ1-2, with 7 bases aligning to TRBD1. Trimming removed 0 bases from V and 8 bases from J; junction bases left unmatched: 13. This CDR3 is 16 amino acids long. The germline V gene has CDR1 SGHDT and CDR2 YYEEEE.

The V and J genes are TRBV7-8 and TRBJ2-1; D uncertain. Germline V lookup: CDR1 SGHVS, CDR2 FQNEAQ. This CDR3 is 15 amino acids long. V was cut by 1 base and J by 6 bases, with 13 bases left in between. As DNA, the CDR3 is TGTGCCAGCAGCTTAGAAGCAGGTCACCTCAATGAGCAGTTCTTC. Protein sequence: CASSLEAGHLNEQFF.

This chain connects TRBV4-3 to TRBJ1-2; D possibly corresponds to TRBD1 (5 bases). The V gene lost 4 bases and the J gene lost 7 bases, with 13 bases spanning the gap. This CDR3 has 13 residues. Germline V CDR1 and CDR2: LGHNA, YSLEER. The CDR3, as DNA: TGCGCCAGCAGCCCCAACGTGGGGGGTGGCTACACCTTC. Amino acid sequence: CASSPNVGGGYTF.

The V gene is TRBV7-8, the J gene TRBJ2-5; 8 bases line up with TRBD1. Unmatched junction bases numbered 17, after V lost 5 bases and J lost 6 bases. Germline CDR1 reads SGHVS; CDR2 reads FQNEAQ. CDR3 length: 17 amino acids. The CDR3 is CASSPLWGQERQQTQYF. In DNA form, the CDR3 reads TGTGCCAGCAGCCCCTTGTGGGGACAGGAACGTCAACAGACCCAGTACTTC.

The V call is TRBV7-9, the J call TRBJ2-3, with 10 bases aligning to TRBD2. The CDR3 extends over 16 amino acids. CDR1 and CDR2 from the germline V gene are SEHNR and FQNEAQ (reference sequence). Germline trimming cut 1 base from V and 6 bases from J; bases unmatched to any gene: 7. DNA for the CDR3: TGTGCCAGCAGCTTAGTTAGCGGGGGGCCTTGGGATACGCAGTATTTT. It is translated as CASSLVSGGPWDTQYF.

The genes are TRBV5-1 and TRBJ2-3; D is possibly TRBD2 (6 bases). The germline V and J ends were trimmed by 2 bases and 4 bases, with 14 bases remaining between them. The germline gives CDR1 SGHRS, CDR2 YFSETQ. The CDR3 loop spans 15 amino acids. CDR3 DNA sequence: TGCGCCAGCAGCTTCCGACTAGTCGGGGCAGATACGCAGTATTTT. It is translated as CASSFRLVGADTQYF.

The chain couples TRBV9 to TRBJ2-2; D call uncertain. The CDR3 spans 13 residues. Germline V gives CDR1 SGDLS, CDR2 YYNGEE. V lost 5 bases and J 4 bases, leaving 9 bases between the germline ends. This CDR3 reads CASSNGFTGELFF. The CDR3, as DNA: TGTGCCAGCAGTAACGGGTTCACCGGGGAGCTGTTTTTT.

The V and J genes are TRBV7-9 and TRBJ2-5, with TRBD1 as a possible D gene (6 bases). The length of the CDR3 is 14 residues. CDR1 is SEHNR and CDR2 is FQNEAQ in the germline V gene (reference sequence). Trimming pared 3 bases from V and 3 bases from J, leaving 11 bases between. The CDR3 region has the DNA TGTGCCAGCAGCTTTGGGGGCTTGGAAGAGACCCAGTACTTC. It specifies CASSFGGLEETQYF.

J is TRBJ1-4 and V is TRBV7-8, with D unresolved. Germline V gives CDR1 SGHVS, CDR2 FQNEAQ. This CDR3 spans 13 amino acids. Trimming removed 5 bases from V and 8 bases from J, with 12 bases in between. The CDR3 DNA reads as TGTGCCAGCAGCCGCGACTCAGTGGAAAAACTGTTTTTT. Encoded protein: CASSRDSVEKLFF.

This clone was observed a handful of times. The V call is TRBV5-6, the J call TRBJ1-5; possible D gene TRBD1, 6 bases. CDR1 and CDR2 (germline): SGHDT, YYEEEE. CDR3 length: 15 residues. Trimming took off 2 bases at V and 7 bases at J, with 16 bases between the two ends. CDR3 nucleotide sequence: TGTGCCAGCAGCTTTGGAAGCAGGGGATGGCAGCCCCAGCATTTT. Translation gives CASSFGSRGWQPQHF.

The V and J genes are TRBV6-1 and TRBJ1-2; 8 positions agree with TRBD1. In germline, CDR1 is MNHNS, CDR2 SASEGT. Trimming at V came to 2 bases and at J to 7 bases, leaving 12 bases not matched to a gene. The CDR3 length is 16 residues. The CDR3 DNA follows: TGTGCCAGCAGTGAAATTGGACAGGGAGGTACACCTGGCTACACCTTC. Protein product: CASSEIGQGGTPGYTF.

V and J are TRBV6-5 and TRBJ2-5, with 8 bases identical to TRBD1. The J call may be incorrect, as the DNA end agrees better with TRBJ2-7. This CDR3 region has 12 residues. CDR1 and CDR2 from the germline V gene are MNHEY and SVGAGI. CDR3 DNA sequence: TGTGCCAGCTGGACAGGGAGCTACGAGCAGTACTTC. Translated, it gives CASWTGSYEQYF.

The rearrangement joins TRBV30 to TRBJ2-3; D may be TRBD2 (7 bases). The V gene's germline CDR1 is GTSNPN and CDR2 SVGIG (reference sequence). V was clipped by 5 bases and J by 0 bases, with 9 bases between them. The CDR3 runs to 13 residues. CDR3: CAWAGASTDTQYF. The CDR3 bases are TGTGCCTGGGCGGGGGCCAGCACAGATACGCAGTATTTT.

The CDR3 DNA is TGTGCCAGCAGCTTCCAGGGCCATAATGAAAAACTGTTTTTT. Translating it yields CASSFQGHNEKLFF. The V and J genes are TRBV6-5 and TRBJ1-4; a weak D match, TRBD1 (5 bases). CDR3 length: 14 residues. Germline CDR1 reads MNHEY; CDR2 reads SVGAGI. V gave up 6 bases and J gave up 4 bases, with 12 bases separating them.

The chain couples TRBV30 to TRBJ2-7; 7 bases are shared with TRBD1. J was trimmed by 3 bases and V by 1 base; bases with no gene match: 3. CDR1 and CDR2 from the germline V gene are GTSNPN and SVGIG (reference sequence). The CDR3 loop spans 13 amino acids. In nucleotides, the CDR3 is TGTGCCTGGAGTGACGACAGGGACTACGAGCAGTACTTC. It encodes CAWSDDRDYEQYF.

The chain uses TRBV4-2 and TRBJ1-1; D ambiguous. In germline, CDR1 is LGHNA, CDR2 YNFKEQ. V lost 1 base and J 1 base, leaving 7 bases between the germline ends. There are 14 residues in the CDR3. The CDR3 DNA reads TGTGCCAGCAGCCAAGTAGCACAGAACACTGAAGCTTTCTTT. It is translated as CASSQVAQNTEAFF.

The rearrangement joins TRBV6-1 to TRBJ2-7, with a weak D call TRBD2 (6 bases). The CDR3 runs 13 residues. With 5 bases removed from V and 5 bases from J, the gap between germline ends came to 13 bases. The germline CDR1 and CDR2 sequences are MNHNS and SASEGT. CDR3 coding DNA: TGTGCCAGCAGTCCCGGAGGGAACCACGAGCAGTACTTC. This codes for CASSPGGNHEQYF.

This chain links TRBV6-1 with TRBJ2-3; 7 bases match TRBD1. Trimming removed 6 bases from V and 2 bases from J; junction bases left unmatched: 5. The CDR3 spans 14 residues. Germline V CDR1 and CDR2: MNHNS, SASEGT. The CDR3 nucleotides are TGTGCCAGCAGCGGTACAGGGGCCACAGATACGCAGTATTTT. As protein: CASSGTGATDTQYF.

The chain has TRBV10-3 and TRBJ2-3, with 9 bases aligning to TRBD2. Germline CDR1 is ENHRY and CDR2 is SYGVKD. The trim removed 8 bases at V and 1 base at J, leaving 4 bases unmatched. The CDR3 covers 14 residues. In DNA form, the CDR3 reads TGTGCCATCGGCGGGGGGGGAGGCACAGATACGCAGTATTTT. Encoded protein: CAIGGGGGTDTQYF.

CDR3 nucleotide sequence: TGTGCCAGCAGTCCAGGGAACTCGTACCAAGAGACCCAGTACTTC. This gives the protein CASSPGNSYQETQYF. This rearrangement joins TRBV6-6 to TRBJ2-5; tentatively, D is TRBD1 (5 bases). The V gene's germline CDR1 is MNHNY and CDR2 SVGAGI (reference sequence). The CDR3 spans 15 residues. V was trimmed by 5 bases and J by 0 bases, leaving 13 bases between them.

The chain carries TRBV5-6 and TRBJ2-7, with 8 nucleotides matching TRBD1. Germline-derived CDR1 and CDR2 are SGHDT and YYEEEE. Trimming removed 5 bases from V and 1 base from J; junction bases left unmatched: 8. The CDR3 extends over 15 amino acids. CDR3 sequence (DNA): TGTGCCAGCAGGGTGGGACAGGCCCTATCCTACGAGCAGTACTTC. Its protein product is CASRVGQALSYEQYF.

Remarks on this clone: One junction end does not reproduce the germline sequence, and a read error may be involved. The chain carries TRBV7-9 and TRBJ2-4, with 11 bases matching TRBD1. The germline CDR1 and CDR2 sequences are SEHNR and FQNEAQ (reference sequence). The CDR3 has 16 amino acids. CDR3 loop: CSSTNKAGQGENIQYF. The CDR3 DNA is TGTTCCAGCACCAACAAAGCGGGACAGGGGGAAAACATTCAGTACTTC.